This TCR beta chain stems from a study of OX40 agonist ivuxolimab in advanced cancers. Study background: A partial response was reached by three patients: one with hepatocellular carcinoma and two with cutaneous melanoma.

Generated by immunoSEQ multiplex PCR, the TCRdb table keeps only in-frame clones and is missing some. The sample gives more than 85,000 clones, around nine tenths of which show up once; 0.25% to 0.35% is in the top ten. Germline V CDR1 and CDR2: SNHLY, FYNNEI. The V and J ends lost 5 bases and 4 bases respectively, with 9 bases between them. The CDR3 runs to 13 residues. The sequence derives from an adult with an advanced solid tumor such as melanoma, head and neck, liver or kidney cancer. Sequenced material: CD4+ or CD8+ T cells sorted from blood, taken in a trial of the OX40 agonist ivuxolimab. This chain connects TRBV2 to TRBJ2-1, with D perhaps TRBD1 (6 bases). CDR3 nucleotide sequence: TGTGCCAGCAGTCATCAGGGGTACAATGAGCAGTTCTTC. Translating gives CASSHQGYNEQFF.